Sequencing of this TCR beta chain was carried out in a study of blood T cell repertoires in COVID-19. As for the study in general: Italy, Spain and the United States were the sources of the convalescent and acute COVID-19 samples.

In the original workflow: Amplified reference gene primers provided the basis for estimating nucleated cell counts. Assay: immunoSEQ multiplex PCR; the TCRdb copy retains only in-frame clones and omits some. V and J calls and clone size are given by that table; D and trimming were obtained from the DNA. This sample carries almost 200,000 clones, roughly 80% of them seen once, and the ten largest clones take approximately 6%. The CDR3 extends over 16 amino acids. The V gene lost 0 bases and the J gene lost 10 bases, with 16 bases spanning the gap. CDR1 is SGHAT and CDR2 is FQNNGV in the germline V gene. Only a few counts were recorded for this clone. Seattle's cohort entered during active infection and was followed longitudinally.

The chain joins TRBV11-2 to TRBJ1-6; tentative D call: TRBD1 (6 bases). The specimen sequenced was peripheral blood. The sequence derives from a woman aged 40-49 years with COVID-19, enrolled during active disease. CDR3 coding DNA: TGTGCCAGCAGCTTAGATCGCCAGGGGTCGTCCTCACCCCTCCACTTT. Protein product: CASSLDRQGSSSPLHF.